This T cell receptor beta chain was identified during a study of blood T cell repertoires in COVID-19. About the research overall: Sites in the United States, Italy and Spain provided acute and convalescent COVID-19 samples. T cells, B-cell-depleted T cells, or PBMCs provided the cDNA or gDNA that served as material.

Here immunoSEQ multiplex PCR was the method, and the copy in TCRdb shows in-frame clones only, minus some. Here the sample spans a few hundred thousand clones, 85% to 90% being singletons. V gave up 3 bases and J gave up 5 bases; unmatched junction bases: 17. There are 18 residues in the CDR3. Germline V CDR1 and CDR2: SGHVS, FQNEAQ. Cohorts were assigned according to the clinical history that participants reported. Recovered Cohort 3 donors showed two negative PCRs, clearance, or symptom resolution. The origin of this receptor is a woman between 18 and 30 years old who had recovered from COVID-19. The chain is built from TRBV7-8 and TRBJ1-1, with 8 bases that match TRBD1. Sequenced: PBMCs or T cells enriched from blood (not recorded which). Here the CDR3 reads CASSFSFYPGQGGTEAFF. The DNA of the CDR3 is TGTGCCAGCAGCTTCAGCTTTTACCCCGGACAGGGTGGAACTGAAGCTTTCTTT. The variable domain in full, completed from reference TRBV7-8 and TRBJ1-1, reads GAGVSQSPRYKVAKRGQDVALRCDPISGHVSLFWYQQALGQGPEFLTYFQNEAQLDKSGLPSDRFFAERPEGSVSTLKIQRTQQEDSAVYLCASSFSFYPGQGGTEAFFGQGTRLTVV.